These T cell receptor beta chains were read from a single sample in a study of early T cells in non-severe SARS-CoV-2 infection. Via MiXCR, TCRdb re-called the 5' RACE reads, giving one row per CDR3 protein. The top ten hold about 4.7% of the sample, which has about 44,000 distinct CDR3 sequences, around 23% seen once. The sequences come from whole blood, collected at baseline. These receptors originate from an adult who was a healthcare worker with PCR-confirmed SARS-CoV-2 infection or an uninfected control (not recorded which). CDR3s include the opening cysteine and the closing phenylalanine or tryptophan. The D gene is left open where the match is weak. Part of the rows lack a size; the others show once, few, many or a class for expanded clones.

-,TRBJ2-5,few,TRBV6-1,CASSKFNSETQYF,TGTGCCAGCAGTAAATTCAACTCTGAGACCCAGTACTTC
TRBD1,TRBJ2-3,-,TRBV2,CASSGQGTDTQYF,TGTGCCAGCAGCGGACAGGGCACAGATACGCAGTATTTT
TRBD2,TRBJ2-7,few,TRBV7-2,CASSSGTSGLSSYEQYF,TGTGCCAGCAGCTCTGGGACTAGCGGGCTCAGCTCCTACGAGCAGTACTTC
-,TRBJ2-3,-,TRBV12-3/TRBV12-4,CASSRPGLSGGDTQYF,TGTGCCAGCAGTCGGCCGGGCCTCAGTGGCGGAGATACGCAGTATTTT
-,TRBJ2-7,-,TRBV12-3/TRBV12-4,CASSLTDTYEQYF,TGTGCCAGCAGTTTGACAGATACCTACGAGCAGTACTTC
-,TRBJ2-7,-,TRBV6-2/TRBV6-3,CASRYLSDEQYF,TGTGCCAGCAGGTACCTTTCAGACGAGCAGTACTTC
-,TRBJ2-6,few,TRBV12-3/TRBV12-4,CASTSGANVLTF,TGTGCCAGCACGTCTGGGGCCAACGTCCTGACTTTC
TRBD2,TRBJ2-3,few,TRBV10-2,CASSGTSAITDTQYF,TGCGCCAGCAGTGGTACTAGCGCGATCACAGATACGCAGTATTTT
-,TRBJ1-6,few,TRBV6-5,CASSYREDSPLHF,TGTGCCAGCAGTTACAGGGAGGATTCACCCCTCCACTTT
-,TRBJ2-7,few,TRBV7-8,CASSSHRALEQYF,TGTGCCAGCAGCTCCCACAGGGCCTTGGAGCAGTACTTC
-,TRBJ1-1,-,TRBV10-2,CASSEPANEAFF,TGCGCCAGCAGTGAGCCGGCGAATGAAGCTTTCTTT
TRBD1,TRBJ1-1,few,TRBV27,CASSFDRGATEAFF,TGTGCCAGCAGTTTCGACAGGGGGGCCACTGAAGCTTTCTTT
TRBD1,TRBJ2-3,many,TRBV27,CASSANRGTAGDTQYF,TGTGCCAGCAGTGCCAACAGGGGAACTGCGGGAGATACGCAGTATTTT
-,TRBJ1-1,-,TRBV5-6,CASSRLHLEAFF,TGTGCCAGCAGCCGACTTCACTTGGAAGCTTTCTTT
TRBD2,TRBJ2-1,-,TRBV3-1,CASSQAGGSYNEQFF,TGTGCCAGCAGCCAAGCGGGGGGTTCCTACAATGAGCAGTTCTTC
-,TRBJ2-7,medium-sized,TRBV3-2,CASREKGQGGIYEQYF,TGTGCCAGCAGGGAGAAAGGACAGGGGGGGATCTACGAGCAGTACTTC
TRBD1,TRBJ2-6,few,TRBV5-8,CASTLTGVISGANVLTF,TGTGCCAGCACCCTGACAGGGGTAATCTCTGGGGCCAACGTCCTGACTTTC
TRBD1,TRBJ2-3,-,TRBV20-1,CSAASLSLGQDQRDTQYF,TGCAGTGCCGCGTCCCTTTCCCTTGGACAGGACCAGCGGGATACGCAGTATTTT
-,TRBJ1-4,-,TRBV3-1,CASSQVRVDEKLFF,TGTGCCAGCAGCCAAGTCAGGGTTGATGAAAAACTGTTTTTT
-,TRBJ2-2,-,TRBV2,CASKLGNTGELFF,TGTGCCAGCAAACTCGGGAACACCGGGGAGCTGTTTTTT
-,TRBJ2-3,few,TRBV12-3/TRBV12-4,CASSSSQGWSDTQYF,TGTGCCAGCAGTTCATCCCAGGGTTGGTCAGATACGCAGTATTTT
-,TRBJ1-1,-,TRBV6-5,CASSWDRARAEAFF,TGTGCCAGCAGTTGGGACCGGGCTCGCGCTGAAGCTTTCTTT
-,TRBJ2-5,-,TRBV20-1,CSADQGPYQETQYF,TGCAGTGCAGACCAGGGACCGTACCAAGAGACCCAGTACTTC
-,TRBJ2-2,few,TRBV29-1,CSVAGTHYTGELFF,TGCAGCGTTGCCGGGACCCATTACACCGGGGAGCTGTTTTTT
-,TRBJ2-7,-,TRBV10-3,CAIRKEWEQYF,TGTGCCATCAGGAAGGAATGGGAGCAGTACTTC
-,TRBJ2-7,few,TRBV5-6,CASSPSYRHTSSYEQYF,TGTGCCAGCAGCCCGTCGTACCGCCACACCAGCTCCTACGAGCAGTACTTC
TRBD1,TRBJ2-3,-,TRBV6-1,CAIQGGDTQYF,TGTGCCATACAGGGGGGAGATACGCAGTATTTT
-,TRBJ2-5,-,TRBV3-1,CASSQLSRTQYF,TGTGCCAGCAGCCAGCTCTCGAGGACCCAGTACTTC
-,TRBJ1-1,few,TRBV7-6,CASSLAGAGTEAFF,TGTGCCAGCAGCTTAGCGGGGGCGGGCACTGAAGCTTTCTTT
-,TRBJ2-7,-,TRBV20-1,CSASRQSYEQYF,TGCAGTGCTAGCCGACAGAGCTACGAGCAGTACTTC
-,TRBJ2-7,few,TRBV6-2/TRBV6-3,CASRRQSPYEQYF,TGTGCCAGCAGGAGACAGAGCCCCTACGAGCAGTACTTC
-,TRBJ1-6,-,TRBV20-1,CSASDGGNSPLHF,TGCAGTGCTAGCGACGGGGGTAATTCACCCCTCCACTTT
-,TRBJ2-1,-,TRBV7-9,CASSPMGMSYNEQFF,TGTGCCAGCAGCCCTATGGGCATGTCCTACAATGAGCAGTTCTTC
-,TRBJ2-3,many,TRBV7-8,CASSLIGTQYF,TGTGCCAGCAGCCTAATTGGTACGCAGTATTTT
-,TRBJ2-2,-,TRBV7-9,CASSRAAGKNTGELFF,TGTGCCAGCAGCCGGGCTGCGGGGAAGAACACCGGGGAGCTGTTTTTT
-,TRBJ1-4,-,TRBV7-8,CASSPRTSTNEKLFF,TGTGCCAGCAGCCCACGGACCTCAACTAATGAAAAACTGTTTTTT
-,TRBJ2-5,few,TRBV5-1,CASSLNSMETQYF,TGCGCCAGCAGCTTGAACAGCATGGAGACCCAGTACTTC
TRBD2,TRBJ2-1,few,TRBV2,CASTWTSADNEQFF,TGTGCCAGCACCTGGACTAGCGCGGACAATGAGCAGTTCTTC
TRBD2,TRBJ2-2,-,TRBV25-1,CASLAGTSGGVYTGELFF,TGTGCCAGTCTCGCCGGGACTAGCGGGGGAGTATACACCGGGGAGCTGTTTTTT
TRBD2,TRBJ2-1,-,TRBV7-8,CASSPYLAGAYNEQFF,TGTGCCAGCAGCCCCTACTTAGCGGGGGCCTACAATGAGCAGTTCTTC
-,TRBJ1-1,few,TRBV7-9,CASSFGDTEAFF,TGTGCCAGCAGCTTCGGTGACACTGAAGCTTTCTTT
-,TRBJ2-2,few,TRBV3-1,CASSPGGARSGELFF,TGTGCCAGCAGCCCAGGGGGGGCCCGGTCCGGGGAGCTGTTTTTT
TRBD2,TRBJ2-7,few,TRBV4-3,CASSQGLAGLYEQYF,TGCGCCAGCAGCCAAGGCCTAGCGGGGCTCTACGAGCAGTACTTC
TRBD1,TRBJ2-2,-,TRBV6-1,CASSEMGTGYGELFF,TGTGCCAGCAGTGAAATGGGGACAGGGTACGGGGAGCTGTTTTTT
TRBD2,TRBJ2-3,few,TRBV12-3/TRBV12-4,CASPSGGAEDTQYF,TGTGCCAGTCCTAGCGGGGGGGCTGAAGATACGCAGTATTTT
TRBD1,TRBJ1-6,-,TRBV4-1,CASSQPGQGVSPLHF,TGCGCCAGCAGCCAACCGGGACAGGGGGTCTCACCCCTCCACTTT
-,TRBJ1-1,-,TRBV5-1,CASTQTGGTWRVNTEAFF,TGCGCCAGCACCCAGACGGGGGGGACGTGGAGAGTGAACACTGAAGCTTTCTTT
-,TRBJ2-7,-,TRBV29-1,CSVPGGLSYEQYF,TGCAGCGTTCCCGGGGGCCTCTCCTACGAGCAGTACTTC
TRBD1,TRBJ1-1,many,TRBV7-8,CASSPSFGTGYGEAFF,TGTGCCAGCAGCCCCTCATTTGGGACAGGGTACGGTGAAGCTTTCTTT
-,TRBJ2-3,-,TRBV11-1,CASSSSQFTSTDTQYF,TGTGCCAGCAGCTCGTCTCAGTTTACTAGCACAGATACGCAGTATTTT
-,TRBJ1-2,-,TRBV7-9,CASSFGDTYGYTF,TGTGCCAGCAGCTTTGGGGACACCTATGGCTACACCTTC
-,TRBJ1-2,-,TRBV18,CASSPRAGDHYGYTF,TGTGCCAGCTCACCAAGGGCAGGGGATCACTATGGCTACACCTTC
-,TRBJ1-2,few,TRBV18,CASSPIMGEGDYGYTF,TGTGCCAGCTCCCCCATCATGGGGGAGGGGGACTATGGCTACACCTTC
TRBD1,TRBJ2-6,-,TRBV18,CASSPPGTGSGANVLTF,TGTGCCAGCTCACCGCCCGGGACAGGCTCTGGGGCCAACGTCCTGACTTTC
-,TRBJ2-7,few,TRBV9,CASSEKKWSGEQYF,TGTGCCAGCAGCGAAAAGAAGTGGTCCGGAGAGCAGTACTTC
-,TRBJ2-5,few,TRBV7-6,CASSPDGQETQYF,TGTGCCAGCAGCCCGGACGGCCAAGAGACCCAGTACTTC
-,TRBJ1-2,-,TRBV29-1,CSAERSAYGYTF,TGCAGCGCAGAGAGGTCCGCCTATGGCTACACCTTC